The clone carrying this T cell receptor beta chain was detected only a few times. What it recognizes is unknown. One heparinised blood draw averaging roughly 120 mL was given by each donor. This entry is derived from a study of beta chain features in type 1 diabetes. General study points: The naive, central memory and Treg TCRB repertoires looked more alike in patients than they did in healthy donors. Patients with type 1 diabetes carried fewer insertions and had more deletions at their VDJ junctions.

Germline V gene sequence: CDR1 SGHVS, CDR2 FQNEAQ. V lost 2 bases and J 3 bases, leaving 9 bases between the germline ends. The CDR3 consists of 14 residues. Reverse transcription of all isolated RNA meant that expressed TCRB transcripts were sequenced. This table comes from immunoSEQ multiplex PCR, and its TCRdb copy is limited to in-frame clones, with some not included. The sample holds 250,000 to 350,000 clones, more than 9.5% seen once. The material sequenced was naive CD4+ T cells from blood. The rearrangement joins TRBV7-8 to TRBJ2-3; TRBD2 might be the D (6 bases). This clonotype originated in a woman in her thirties in good health. The CDR3 reads CASSLRGRTDTQYF. Here the CDR3 DNA reads TGTGCCAGCAGCTTACGTGGGAGGACAGATACGCAGTATTTT.